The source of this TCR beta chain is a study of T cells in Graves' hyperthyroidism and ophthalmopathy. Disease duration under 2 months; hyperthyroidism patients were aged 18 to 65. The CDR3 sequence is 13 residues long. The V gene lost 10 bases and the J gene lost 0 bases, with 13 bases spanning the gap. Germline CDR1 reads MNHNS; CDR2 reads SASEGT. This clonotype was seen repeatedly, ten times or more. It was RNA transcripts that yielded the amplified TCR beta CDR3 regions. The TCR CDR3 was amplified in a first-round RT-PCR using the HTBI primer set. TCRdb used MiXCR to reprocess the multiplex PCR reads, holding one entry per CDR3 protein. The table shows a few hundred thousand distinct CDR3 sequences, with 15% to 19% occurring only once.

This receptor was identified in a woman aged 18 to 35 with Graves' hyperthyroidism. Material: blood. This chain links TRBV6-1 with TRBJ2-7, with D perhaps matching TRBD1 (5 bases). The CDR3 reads CATQQESSYEQYF. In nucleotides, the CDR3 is TGTGCCACCCAACAGGAAAGCTCCTACGAGCAGTACTTC.